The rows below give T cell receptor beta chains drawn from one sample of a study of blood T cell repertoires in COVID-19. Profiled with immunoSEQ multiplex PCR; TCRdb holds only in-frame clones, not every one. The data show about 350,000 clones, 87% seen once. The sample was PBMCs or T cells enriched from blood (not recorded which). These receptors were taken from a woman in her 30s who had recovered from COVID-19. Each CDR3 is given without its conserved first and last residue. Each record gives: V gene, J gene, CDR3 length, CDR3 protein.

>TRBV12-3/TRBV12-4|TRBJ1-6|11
ASSPDRNSPLH
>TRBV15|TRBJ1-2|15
ATSRDRGRTANYGYT
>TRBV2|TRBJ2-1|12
ASSEGHLYNEQF
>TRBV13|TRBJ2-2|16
ASSVGTSGVTNTGELF
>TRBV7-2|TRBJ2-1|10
ASSTNGAEQF
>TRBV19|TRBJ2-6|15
ASNNPGASSGANVLT
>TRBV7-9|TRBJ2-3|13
ASSLMGDRTDTQY
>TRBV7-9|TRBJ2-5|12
ASNSRGRQETQY
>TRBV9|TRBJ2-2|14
ASTRPGGPNTGELF
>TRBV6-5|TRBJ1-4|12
ASTTTGTGEKLF
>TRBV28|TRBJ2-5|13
ASSLFPSSQETQY
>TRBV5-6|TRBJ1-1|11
ASSYPYQGEAF
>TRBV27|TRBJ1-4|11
AALSGYREKLF
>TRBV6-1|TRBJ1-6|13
ASSELGKGSSPLH
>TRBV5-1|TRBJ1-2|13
ASSGGTASEYGYT
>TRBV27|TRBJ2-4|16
ASSLSSGGTGAPSIQY
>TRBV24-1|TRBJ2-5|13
ATSDLQTGKETQY
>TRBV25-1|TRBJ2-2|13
ASSVGQGGTGELF
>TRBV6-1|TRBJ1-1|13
ASSELVTVNTEAF
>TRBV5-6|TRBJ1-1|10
ASSLGWSEAF
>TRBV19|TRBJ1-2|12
ASSPWGDNYGYT
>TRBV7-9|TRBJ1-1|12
ASSGIQTNTEAF
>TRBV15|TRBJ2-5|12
ATSRVSSQETQY